The 32 T cell receptor beta chains presented below share a single source sample, sequenced in a study of T cells in Graves' hyperthyroidism and ophthalmopathy. RNA transcripts were the template for amplifying TCR beta CDR3 regions. HTBI primers were employed in a first-round RT-PCR of the TCR CDR3. MiXCR was run by TCRdb on the multiplex PCR reads, yielding one entry per CDR3 protein. The table has about 840,000 distinct CDR3 sequences, approximately 40% seen once. The sample comprised blood. These TCRs come from a man younger than 35 with Graves' hyperthyroidism.

The chain carries TRBV20-1 and TRBJ1-1; 9 bases are a match to TRBD1. This CDR3 has 14 residues. CDR1 DFQATT and CDR2 SNEGSKA come from the germline V gene (reference sequence). Losses at the gene ends were 5 bases for V and 5 bases for J; bases not matched to a gene: 9. CDR3 bases: TGCAGTGCTGTATGGGACAGGGCCGGAACTGAAGCTTTCTTT. Protein: CSAVWDRAGTEAFF.

This chain joins TRBV6-1 and TRBJ1-5; 7 bases fit TRBD1. Germline CDR1 and CDR2: MNHNS and SASEGT. V lost 7 bases to trimming and J lost 5 bases; unmatched junction nucleotides: 5. The CDR3 contains 13 residues. CDR3 DNA: TGTGCCAGCAAGGGGGCACTAGATCAGCCCCAGCATTTT. Encoded protein: CASKGALDQPQHF.

This clonotype has a single count. The V and J genes are TRBV10-3 and TRBJ2-7; 9 nucleotides line up with TRBD2. This CDR3 is 13 amino acids long. Germline V gene data show CDR1 as ENHRY and CDR2 as SYGVKD. V gave up 10 bases and J gave up 6 bases; unmatched junction bases: 10. CDR3 loop: CASGPGLAGEQYF. DNA of the CDR3: TGTGCCAGCGGGCCGGGACTAGCAGGCGAGCAGTACTTC.

The rearrangement joins TRBV12-3 or TRBV12-4 to TRBJ1-5; D remains unclear. The V end lost 4 bases, the J end lost 12 bases, and 16 bases lay between the germline ends. The CDR3 has 13 amino acids. The chain's CDR3 is CASSSLARAYQHF. CDR3 DNA sequence: TGTGCCAGCAGTTCCCTAGCCCGGGCGTACCAGCATTTT.

This chain connects TRBV5-4 to TRBJ1-1; D ambiguous. V was cut by 4 bases and J by 2 bases, with 18 bases left in between. The CDR3 covers 16 residues. Germline V CDR1 and CDR2: SGHNT, YYREEE (reference sequence). CDR3 region: CASSLGARSPNTEAFF. The CDR3 coding sequence is TGTGCCAGCAGCCTGGGAGCGAGGTCCCCCAACACTGAAGCTTTCTTT.

This clonotype was seen at least ten times. The J gene is TRBJ1-1, the V gene TRBV19; no reliable D call. This CDR3 is 14 amino acids long. V lost 5 bases and J lost 3, with 13 bases in between. CDR1 and CDR2 (germline): LNHDA, SQIVND (reference sequence). DNA of the CDR3: TGTGCCAGTAGTCCCGCCGGGCAAGACACTGAAGCTTTCTTT. This codes for CASSPAGQDTEAFF.

This chain links TRBV7-9 with TRBJ1-1; D not certain. Germline V lookup: CDR1 SEHNR, CDR2 FQNEAQ (reference sequence). V was pared by 1 base and J by 4 bases, with 16 bases between. CDR3 length: 16 residues. The chain's CDR3 is CASSLGTGRSGTEAFF. For the CDR3, the DNA is TGTGCCAGCAGCTTAGGAACGGGGAGATCGGGCACTGAAGCTTTCTTT. The variable domain in full, with the rest retrieved from reference TRBV7-9 and TRBJ1-1, is DTGVSQNPRHKITKRGQNVTFRCDPISEHNRLYWYRQTLGQGPEFLTYFQNEAQLEKSRLLSDRFSAERPKGSFSTLEIQRTEQGDSAMYLCASSLGTGRSGTEAFFGQGTRLTVV.

In this sample, this clonotype turned up a few times. The V and J genes are TRBV20-1 and TRBJ1-3; a weak D match, TRBD1 (6 bases). CDR3 length: 16 amino acids. Germline CDR1 and CDR2: DFQATT and SNEGSKA (reference sequence). V lost 1 base and J lost 0, with 13 bases in between. The CDR3 protein is CSARGGQIPSGNTIYF. The CDR3 DNA sequence: TGCAGTGCTAGAGGGGGGCAGATTCCCTCTGGAAACACCATATATTTT.

The chain joins TRBV15 to TRBJ1-2; D is undetermined. This CDR3 comprises 16 residues. Germline V gene lookup returns CDR1 LNHNV and CDR2 YYDKDF (reference sequence). Trimming cost V 5 bases and J 7 bases, with 23 bases left between them. CDR3 bases: TGTGCCACCAGCGGCCGACCGGGCGAGAGCCACTCTGGCTACACCTTC. Translating it yields CATSGRPGESHSGYTF.

In this sample, this clonotype turned up a few times. The V gene is TRBV20-1, the J gene TRBJ1-1; D remains unclear. CDR1 is DFQATT and CDR2 is SNEGSKA in the germline V gene (reference sequence). Trimming left V 0 bases short and J 2 bases short, with 7 bases between. This CDR3 has 13 residues. The CDR3 DNA reads as TGCAGTGCTAGAGATGTAGCTAACACTGAAGCTTTCTTT. Translation: CSARDVANTEAFF.

This clonotype was counted between two and nine times. This chain connects TRBV4-1 to TRBJ2-6; perhaps TRBD1 as D (5 bases). The CDR3 has 16 amino acids. Trimming took off 1 base at V and 4 bases at J, with 11 bases between the two ends. Germline V gene lookup returns CDR1 MGHRA and CDR2 YSYEKL. CDR3 protein: CASSQARAAGANVLTF. In DNA form, the CDR3 reads TGCGCCAGCAGCCAAGCCAGGGCGGCGGGGGCCAACGTCCTGACTTTC.

As for this clonotype: With a much larger clone just one base away, this may be a read error. The chain recombines TRBV7-2 with TRBJ1-3; TRBD1 matches at 9 bases. From germline, CDR1 is SGHTA and CDR2 FQGNSA. The CDR3 contains 15 residues. The CDR3 DNA follows: TGTGCCGGCAGCAAATGGACAGGGGAAGGCAACACCATATATTTT. This sequence encodes CAGSKWTGEGNTIYF.

Note on this clonotype: The junction shows a germline mismatch at one end, possibly a read error. The chain is built from TRBV7-2 and TRBJ1-5, with no clear D. Germline lookup yields CDR1 SGHTA and CDR2 FQGNSA. This CDR3 has 14 residues. CDR3 DNA sequence: TGTGCCAGCGGCTTAGGTGTTGGCAATCAGCCCCAGCATTTT. Its translation: CASGLGVGNQPQHF.

Here the CDR3 reads CASSPTSPAPYEQYF. The CDR3 coding sequence is TGTGCCAGCAGCCCAACATCCCCCGCGCCCTACGAGCAGTACTTC. The rearrangement uses TRBV7-9 and TRBJ2-7; D unresolved. This CDR3 comprises 15 residues. V lost 5 bases and J lost 2, with 16 bases in between. CDR1 is SEHNR, CDR2 FQNEAQ, per germline (reference sequence).

Details on this clonotype: At one of its ends the junction is not consistent with the germline gene, which may arise from a read error. The rearrangement uses TRBV29-1 and TRBJ2-7; a weak D match, TRBD1 (5 bases). CDR3 length: 12 residues. Germline CDR1 reads SQVTM; CDR2 reads ANQGSEA. CDR3 sequence reads: CSVEGAAYEQYF. In DNA form, the CDR3 reads TGCAGCGTCGAAGGGGCCGCCTACGAGCAGTACTTC.

This clonotype turned up a few times. The junction differs from germline at one of its ends, possibly a read error. CDR3 in amino acids: CASSWAGTDSGNTIYF. The CDR3 coding sequence is TGCGCCAGCAGCTGGGCTGGGACGGACTCTGGAAACACCATATATTTT. The chain links TRBV6-1 to TRBJ1-3, with TRBD1 as a possible D gene (5 bases). The CDR3 is 16 residues long. Germline CDR1 is MNHNS and CDR2 is SASEGT.

The genes are TRBV25-1 and TRBJ1-3, with D perhaps TRBD1 (6 bases). Trimming left V 5 bases short and J 2 bases short, with 13 bases between. The CDR3 contains 15 residues. Germline assignment: CDR1 MGHDK and CDR2 SYGVNS. The CDR3: CASSSSGGAGNTIYF. CDR3 coding DNA: TGTGCCAGCAGTTCCTCCGGGGGCGCTGGAAACACCATATATTTT.

Many counts were recorded for this clonotype. Its ends do not fully match the called genes, so a read error is possible. This chain's CDR3 is CASSESSGRGYF. CDR3 DNA sequence: TGCGCCAGCAGTGAGTCGTCGGGGAGGGGGTACTTC. The chain recombines TRBV10-2 with TRBJ1-2; maybe TRBD1 (6 bases). There are 12 residues in the CDR3. Germline V gene data show CDR1 as WSHSY and CDR2 as SAAADI.

Note on this clonotype: A single base separates this from a much larger clone, so it may be a read error. DNA for the CDR3: TGTGCCAGCAGCGTACGGGATAGCGCCTCCTACGAGCAGTACTTC. Translating gives CASSVRDSASYEQYF. The V and J genes are TRBV9 and TRBJ2-7; TRBD2 might be the D (5 bases). CDR1 is SGDLS and CDR2 is YYNGEE in the germline V gene. This CDR3 region has 15 residues. The V end was cut by 1 base, the J end by 0 bases, with 11 bases between.

This clonotype has a count of ten or more. The chain is built from TRBV2 and TRBJ2-7; TRBD1 matches 7 bases. CDR1 SNHLY and CDR2 FYNNEI come from the germline V gene. This CDR3 comprises 14 residues. J lost 4 bases, V lost 6 bases, and 9 bases had no gene match. The CDR3 DNA reads as TGTGCCAGCAGCCTAAGCGACAGGGCTTACGAGCAGTACTTC. Its protein is CASSLSDRAYEQYF.

At least ten counts were recorded for this clonotype. Here the CDR3 reads CATSREEANSYEQYF. The CDR3 nucleotides read TGTGCCACCAGCAGAGAGGAGGCCAACTCCTACGAGCAGTACTTC. The chain is built from TRBV15 and TRBJ2-7, with TRBD2 as a possible D gene (5 bases). The V end was cut by 0 bases, the J end by 0 bases, with 9 bases between. Germline CDR1 and CDR2: LNHNV and YYDKDF (reference sequence). The CDR3 is 15 residues long.

This clonotype is termed medium-sized. In DNA, the CDR3 is TGTGCCAGCAGTGAGGCTCGTGGAAACACCATATATTTT. It codes for CASSEARGNTIYF. The chain is built from TRBV2 and TRBJ1-3; no clear D gene. Looked up from germline, CDR1 is SNHLY and CDR2 is FYNNEI. CDR3 size: 13 residues. V lost 3 bases to trimming and J lost 3 bases, with 6 bases between them.

Turning to this clonotype: This could be a read error, since a much larger clone is one nucleotide away. The gene calls are TRBV7-6 and TRBJ2-7, with D perhaps matching TRBD1 (6 bases). This CDR3 spans 14 amino acids. Per the germline V gene, CDR1 is SGHVS and CDR2 is FNYEAQ. Trimming removed 5 bases at V and 6 bases at J, with 17 bases between. CDR3 nucleotides: TGTGCCAGCAGCCCCTGGACAGATCGCCGCGAGCAGTACTTC. Its translation: CASSPWTDRREQYF.

The sample holds many counts of this clonotype. In DNA, the CDR3 is TGTGCCAGCAGTGAATACTTGACAGGGATTGGGACCGGGGAGCTGTTTTTT. The encoded protein is CASSEYLTGIGTGELFF. The gene calls are TRBV25-1 and TRBJ2-2, with 7 bases that match TRBD1. Per germline, CDR1 MGHDK and CDR2 SYGVNS. The CDR3 is 17 residues long. J lost 5 bases, V lost 0 bases, and 9 bases had no gene match.

To note about this clonotype: A single base separates this from a much larger clone, so it may be a read error. The rearrangement links TRBV5-1 to TRBJ1-1; D gene ambiguous. Trimming removed 0 bases from V and 4 bases from J, with 13 bases in between. This CDR3 has 15 residues. Germline V gene sequence: CDR1 SGHRS, CDR2 YFSETQ. The CDR3 sequence is CASSLDRQTSTEAFF. CDR3 DNA: TGCGCCAGCAGCTTGGATAGGCAGACTTCCACTGAAGCTTTCTTT.

V usage is TRBV29-1 and J usage is TRBJ1-2, with D unclear. CDR3 length equals 9 residues. Germline-derived CDR1 and CDR2 are SQVTM and ANQGSEA. The V end was cut by 5 bases, the J end by 7 bases, with 5 bases between. CDR3 DNA sequence: TGCAGCGTTCCCGCTGGCTACACCTTC. Protein sequence: CSVPAGYTF. Supplemented by reference TRBV29-1 and TRBJ1-2, the full variable domain reads SAVISQKPSRDICQRGTSLTIQCQVDSQVTMMFWYRQQPGQSLTLIATANQGSEATYESGFVIDKFPISRPNLTFSTLTVSNMSPEDSSIYLCSVPAGYTFGSGTRLTVV.

The J gene is TRBJ2-2, the V gene TRBV7-6; the D gene is possibly TRBD2 (7 bases). With 2 bases removed from V and 4 bases from J, the gap between germline ends came to 20 bases. The CDR3 extends over 18 amino acids. CDR1 SGHVS and CDR2 FNYEAQ come from the germline V gene. The CDR3 DNA reads as TGTGCCAGCAGCTTAAGGGGGGGACCGCCATTTCGCACCGGGGAGCTGTTTTTT. Its protein is CASSLRGGPPFRTGELFF.

This clonotype was observed a single time. CDR3 nucleotides: TGCGCCAGCAGCTTGGCTGAAGGGTACGGGGAGCTGTTTTTT. Amino acid sequence: CASSLAEGYGELFF. The chain has TRBV5-1 and TRBJ2-2; D unresolved. V was shortened by 0 bases and J by 7 bases, with 10 bases between the two germline ends. The CDR3 is 14 residues long. Germline lookup yields CDR1 SGHRS and CDR2 YFSETQ.

This clonotype was detected a few times. V is TRBV7-2 and J is TRBJ1-1; D perhaps matches TRBD1 (5 bases). The CDR3 consists of 12 residues. V was pared by 4 bases and J by 11 bases, with 14 bases between. From germline, CDR1 is SGHTA and CDR2 FQGNSA. The CDR3 here is CASSSPRGEAFF. The CDR3 DNA reads TGTGCCAGCAGCTCTCCACGGGGGGAGGCTTTCTTT.

The chain employs TRBV12-3 or TRBV12-4 and TRBJ2-5, with 12 positions matching TRBD2. The CDR3 contains 16 residues. With 6 bases clipped from V and 5 bases from J, the junction kept 10 bases outside the gene matches. The CDR3 DNA sequence: TGTGCCAGCAGCCCGACTAGCGGGGGCACCGGGGAGACCCAGTACTTC. Its protein is CASSPTSGGTGETQYF.

The chain couples TRBV20-1 to TRBJ1-5; D unresolved. Trimming took off 3 bases at V and 11 bases at J, with 23 bases between the two ends. This CDR3 has 15 residues. Looked up from germline, CDR1 is DFQATT and CDR2 is SNEGSKA (reference sequence). CDR3 nucleotide sequence: TGCAGTGCTAGGTGGCTAGCGGGCGTGGAGGAGACCCAGCATTTT. This codes for CSARWLAGVEETQHF.

The V call is TRBV29-1, the J call TRBJ2-7, with D perhaps TRBD2 (6 bases). This CDR3 has 13 amino acids. Germline V lookup: CDR1 SQVTM, CDR2 ANQGSEA. Trimming took off 8 bases at V and 5 bases at J, with 19 bases between the two ends. The CDR3 nucleotides are TGCAGCTTAGTAGTGGGGGGAGGAAACGAGCAGTACTTC. This translates into CSLVVGGGNEQYF.